The T cell receptor beta chain described here comes from a study of long-term antiretroviral therapy in people with HIV. Study-level background: Of all samples, the earliest predate the 2015 immediate-ART recommendation by about a decade. Study findings and constraints: ART-treated samples gained diversity yet remained below transplant donor controls. On ART adherence, viral resistance or therapy changes, no data were available. Clones with expansion before ART led the repertoire at all time points.

The assay, immunoSEQ v3.0, was run at survey level. Profiling relied on immunoSEQ multiplex PCR, and the TCRdb table lists in-frame clones only, not all of them. The sample contains 20,000 to 25,000 clones, 82% of which appear only once. A word on this clone: Its antigen is still unknown.

The CDR3 spans 14 residues. Trimming shortened V by 0 bases and J by 4 bases, and 10 bases separated the two germline ends. Germline-derived CDR1 and CDR2 are SGHKS and YYEKEE (reference sequence). The TCR comes from a man aged 45-65 years with HIV. The chain couples TRBV5-5 to TRBJ1-2; the D is unclear. Here the sequenced sample was unsorted PBMCs, taken 0.3 years after starting antiretroviral therapy. For the CDR3, the DNA is TGTGCCAGCAGCTTGGATAATATGCTCTATGGCTACACCTTC. Translating gives CASSLDNMLYGYTF.